This T cell receptor beta chain was observed in a study of graft-versus-host responses after intestinal transplantation (dated by TCRdb to about 2021). For the wider study: The transplants that recipients received were multivisceral, liver-intestinal, or isolated intestinal. Every recipient was given anti-thymocyte globulin induction, then maintenance tacrolimus and steroids for about three years. Bulk TCR-beta CDR3 sequencing was used to track graft-versus-host and host-versus-graft alloreactive T cell clones in the graft, circulation and bone marrow after intestinal transplantation. Alloreactive clones were identified by sequencing pre-transplant mixed lymphocyte reaction products and comparing them with unstimulated pre-transplant donor and recipient T cells. A cohort of about two dozen intestinal transplant recipients, including one retransplant, was enrolled, and a few patients lacking pretransplant specimens were excluded. Donor T cell macrochimerism was defined as a peak of at least 4% donor T cells among recipient peripheral blood mononuclear cells. Samples from a few later patients were sequenced in-house on an Illumina MiSeq with MiXCR processing rather than by the commercial service.

The method was the immunoSEQ multiplex PCR assay. For most patients, genomic DNA was isolated using the Qiagen DNeasy Blood and Tissue Kit and was shipped frozen to Adaptive Biotechnologies for TCR sequencing. Adaptive Biotechnologies carried out high-throughput TCR-beta CDR3 sequencing of genomic DNA for most patients. The published analysis was carried out like this. TCR sequencing data for roughly 18 patients were retrieved from Adaptive's ImmunoSEQ software; a few other patients were processed with MiXCR and VDJtools. To correct CD4 versus CD8 sorting errors, any sequence found in both subsets at a frequency ratio below 5:1 was removed. CDR3 nucleotide sequences shared between donor and recipient were removed because the origin of such sequences could not be assigned. At least 2-fold expansion over unstimulated cells and a minimum CFSE-low frequency of 0.002% (template counts) or 0.001% (read counts) were required for clones to be classified as alloreactive. Clones detected in sequenced pre-transplant spleen, lymph node, or MLR CFSE-low populations of the donor or recipient were defined as mappable. The cumulative frequency of alloreactive clones was calculated as a percentage of all sequences, weighted by copy number. In TCRdb, the immuneACCESS table is reduced to in-frame sequences with V and J assigned. These tables do not hold every clone; where another copy was compared, an unresolved V gene accounts for under half, and the others remain unexplained. D and trimming come from the DNA, and the V and J calls and clone size come from that table. The sample table records 50,000 to 75,000 clones; 90% to 95% of these occur just once. The ten most abundant clones make up roughly 1.6% of the sample.

The intended sense of this specimen's time point label: cells obtained before transplantation from donor or recipient. CD3+CD4+ and CD3+CD8+ populations were FACS-sorted from unstimulated pre-transplant donor and recipient cells taken from spleen or lymph nodes. Study-wide conclusions, independent of this receptor: In patients with donor T cell macrochimerism, the allografts had high GvH to HvG T cell clonal ratios. Early after transplant, declines in HvG clones were associated with peak levels of circulating GvH clones. GvH clones were detected in recipient bone marrow, and some of these GvH clones were observed earlier in ileal mucosa or blood, consistent with an intestinal mucosal origin. Conclusions were limited by the relatively low number and heterogeneity of intestinal transplant patients.

The CDR3 numbers 15 residues from cysteine through phenylalanine. Only CDR3 DNA is held: 45 bases, read in frame from base 1. The germline V gene provides CDR1 SGHAT and CDR2 FQNNGV. Trimming accounts for 5 bases at V and 2 bases at J, while the number of junction bases matched to no gene is 5. In regard to this clone: Its target antigen remains unknown. No much larger clone is present one base from it, and per-base qualities are unavailable.

The V gene is TRBV11-2 and the J gene is TRBJ2-3, with 9 bases matching TRBD2. The specimen was unstimulated CD8+ T cells sorted from spleen or lymph node cells, collected before transplant. The clonotype was recovered from a human donor who was the organ donor for an intestinal transplant. The DNA sequence reads TGTGCCAGCAGCCCGGGACTAGCCAACACAGATACGCAGTATTTT. Its product reads: CASSPGLANTDTQYF.